The present T cell receptor beta chain was sequenced within a study of CD8 T cells in ankylosing spondylitis. Scientists made TCR beta libraries using quantitative 5'-RACE with molecular barcodes. One entry per CDR3 protein results from TCRdb running MiXCR on the 5' RACE reads. Of roughly 180,000 distinct CDR3 sequences detected, 9.5% to 10% appear once; the ten largest clones hold about 15%. Many counts were recorded for this clonotype. Its specificity is unknown. This CDR3 contains 14 residues. Germline CDR1 SGHKS, CDR2 YYEKEE (reference sequence). V lost 3 bases and J 1 base, leaving 10 bases between the germline ends. Overall study results and limits: Characteristic of ankylosing spondylitis blood, it appeared, was a TCR beta motif comprising about 8 highly homologous variants. Significant enrichment of disease-linked clones was reported in matched ankylosing spondylitis synovial fluid.

Source material: blood, either unsorted or a sorted T cell fraction (not recorded which). This clonotype was sampled from a female donor with ankylosing spondylitis or in good health (not recorded which). The rearrangement uses TRBV5-5 and TRBJ1-1, with TRBD1 as a possible D gene (6 bases). CDR3 residues: CASSSRTANTEAFF. The CDR3, as DNA: TGTGCCAGCAGCTCCCGGACAGCGAACACTGAAGCTTTCTTT.